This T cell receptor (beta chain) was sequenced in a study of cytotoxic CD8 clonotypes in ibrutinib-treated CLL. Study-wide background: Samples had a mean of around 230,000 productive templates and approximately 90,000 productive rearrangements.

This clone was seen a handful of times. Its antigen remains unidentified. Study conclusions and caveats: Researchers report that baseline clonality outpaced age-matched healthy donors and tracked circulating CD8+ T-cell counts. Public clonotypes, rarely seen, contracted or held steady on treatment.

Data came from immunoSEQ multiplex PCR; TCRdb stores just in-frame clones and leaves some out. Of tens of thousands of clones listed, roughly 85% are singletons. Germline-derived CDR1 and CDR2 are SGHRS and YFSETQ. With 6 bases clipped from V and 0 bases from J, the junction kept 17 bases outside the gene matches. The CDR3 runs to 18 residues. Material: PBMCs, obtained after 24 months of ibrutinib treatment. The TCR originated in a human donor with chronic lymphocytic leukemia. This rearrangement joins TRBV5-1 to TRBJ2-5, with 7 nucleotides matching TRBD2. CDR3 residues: CASNIFMGGDLYQETQYF. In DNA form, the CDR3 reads TGCGCCAGCAACATCTTCATGGGAGGGGACCTCTACCAAGAGACCCAGTACTTC.